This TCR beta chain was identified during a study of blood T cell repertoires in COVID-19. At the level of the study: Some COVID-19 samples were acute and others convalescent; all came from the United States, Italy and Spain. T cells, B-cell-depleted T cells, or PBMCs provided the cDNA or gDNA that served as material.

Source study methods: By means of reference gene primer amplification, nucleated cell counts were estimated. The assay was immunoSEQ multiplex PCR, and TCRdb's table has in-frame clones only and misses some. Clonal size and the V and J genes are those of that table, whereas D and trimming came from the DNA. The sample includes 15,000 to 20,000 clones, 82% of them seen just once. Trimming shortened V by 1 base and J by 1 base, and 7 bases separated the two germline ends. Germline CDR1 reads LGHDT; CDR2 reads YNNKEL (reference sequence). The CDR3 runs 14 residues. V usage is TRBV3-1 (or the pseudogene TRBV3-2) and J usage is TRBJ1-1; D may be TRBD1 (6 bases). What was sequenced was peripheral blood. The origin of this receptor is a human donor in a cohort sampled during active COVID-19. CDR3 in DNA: TGTGCCAGCAGCCAAGTAGGGGGGAACACTGAAGCTTTCTTT. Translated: CASSQVGGNTEAFF.